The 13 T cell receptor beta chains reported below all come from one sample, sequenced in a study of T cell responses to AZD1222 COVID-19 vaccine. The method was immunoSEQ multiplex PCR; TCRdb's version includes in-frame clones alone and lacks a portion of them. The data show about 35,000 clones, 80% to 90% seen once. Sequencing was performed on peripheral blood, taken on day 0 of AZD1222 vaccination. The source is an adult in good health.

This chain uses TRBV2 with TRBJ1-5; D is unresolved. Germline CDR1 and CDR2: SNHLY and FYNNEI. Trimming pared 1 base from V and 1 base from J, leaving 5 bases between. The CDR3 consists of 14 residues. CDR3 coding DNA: TGTGCCAGCAGTGAAGTAGGGAGCAATCAGCCCCAGCATTTT. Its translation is CASSEVGSNQPQHF.

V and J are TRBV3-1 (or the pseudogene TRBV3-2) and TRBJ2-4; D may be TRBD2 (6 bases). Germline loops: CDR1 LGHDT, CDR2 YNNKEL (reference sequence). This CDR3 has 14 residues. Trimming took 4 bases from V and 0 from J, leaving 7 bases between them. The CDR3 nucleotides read TGTGCCAGCAGCCTGCGGGGAGCCAAAAACATTCAGTACTTC. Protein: CASSLRGAKNIQYF.

The CDR3 reads CASSYWAGKEIDTQYF. The CDR3 coding sequence is TGTGCCAGCAGTTACTGGGCAGGGAAAGAGATAGATACGCAGTATTTT. The genes are TRBV6-6 and TRBJ2-3; a possible D gene is TRBD1 (5 bases). Trimming cost V 1 base and J 5 bases, with 16 bases left between them. The length of the CDR3 is 16 residues. The V gene's germline CDR1 is MNHNY and CDR2 SVGAGI (reference sequence).

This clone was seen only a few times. Written as DNA, the CDR3 is TGTGCCAGCAGTTCCCTCCCAGACACAGGGGGAAGGACTGAAGCTTTCTTT. Residues: CASSSLPDTGGRTEAFF. V and J are TRBV6-2 or TRBV6-3 and TRBJ1-1; TRBD1 matches 8 bases. Germline values: CDR1 MNHEY, CDR2 SVGEGT. This CDR3 contains 17 residues. The junction had 15 bases not matched to a gene; V was cut back by 4 bases and J by 5 bases.

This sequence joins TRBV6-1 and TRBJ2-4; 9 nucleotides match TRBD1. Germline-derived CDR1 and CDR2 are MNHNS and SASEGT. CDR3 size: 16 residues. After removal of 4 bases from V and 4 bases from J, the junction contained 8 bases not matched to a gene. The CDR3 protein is CASSGGTGRTKNIQYF. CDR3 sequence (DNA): TGTGCCAGCAGTGGCGGGACAGGGAGGACAAAAAACATTCAGTACTTC.

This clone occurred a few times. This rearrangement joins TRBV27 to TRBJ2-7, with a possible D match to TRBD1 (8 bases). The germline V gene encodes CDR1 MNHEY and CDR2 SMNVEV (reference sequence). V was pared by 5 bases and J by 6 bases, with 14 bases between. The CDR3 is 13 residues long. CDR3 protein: CASSPYRGGEQYF. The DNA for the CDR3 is TGTGCCAGCAGTCCCTACAGGGGGGGCGAGCAGTACTTC.

The CDR3 spells CASSRGFGQPQHF. The CDR3 nucleotides read TGCGCCAGCAGCCGGGGCTTCGGACAGCCCCAGCATTTT. The chain combines TRBV10-1 with TRBJ1-5, with D perhaps TRBD1 (5 bases). The germline gives CDR1 WNHNN, CDR2 SYGVQD (reference sequence). With 6 bases removed from V and 7 bases from J, the gap between germline ends came to 13 bases. The CDR3 loop spans 13 amino acids.

CDR3 region: CASAEGGAWGYTF. DNA of the CDR3: TGTGCCAGCGCCGAGGGGGGGGCGTGGGGCTACACCTTC. The chain links TRBV6-5 to TRBJ1-2, with D possibly being TRBD1 (6 bases). This CDR3 region has 13 residues. The V end lost 8 bases, the J end lost 8 bases, and 18 bases lay between the germline ends. Germline V gene data show CDR1 as MNHEY and CDR2 as SVGAGI.

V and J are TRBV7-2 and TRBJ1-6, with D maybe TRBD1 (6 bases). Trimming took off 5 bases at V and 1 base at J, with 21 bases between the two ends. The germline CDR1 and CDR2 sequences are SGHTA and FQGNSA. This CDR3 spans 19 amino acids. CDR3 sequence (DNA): TGTGCCAGCAGCAAAGACGGACCGCAGGGGAGGTCCTATAATTCACCCCTCCACTTT. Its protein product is CASSKDGPQGRSYNSPLHF.

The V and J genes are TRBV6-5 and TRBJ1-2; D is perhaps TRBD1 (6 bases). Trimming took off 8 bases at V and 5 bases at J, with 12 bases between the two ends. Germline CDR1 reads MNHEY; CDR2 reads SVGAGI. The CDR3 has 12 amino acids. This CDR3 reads CASYQGRYGYTF. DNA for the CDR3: TGTGCCAGCTACCAGGGGAGATATGGCTACACCTTC.

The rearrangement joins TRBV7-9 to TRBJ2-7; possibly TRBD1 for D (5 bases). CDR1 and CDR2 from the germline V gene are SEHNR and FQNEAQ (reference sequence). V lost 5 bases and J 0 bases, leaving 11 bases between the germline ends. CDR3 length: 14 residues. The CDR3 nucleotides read TGTGCCAGCAGCCCAGGGATTCTCTCCTACGAGCAGTACTTC. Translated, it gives CASSPGILSYEQYF.

DNA for the CDR3: TGTGCCAGCAGGAAGGAAGGACAGGGATTCGAGCAGTACTTC. Translating gives CASRKEGQGFEQYF. The chain carries TRBV3-1 (or the pseudogene TRBV3-2) and TRBJ2-7; the match to TRBD1 covers 8 bases. The length of the CDR3 is 14 residues. V dropped 6 bases and J dropped 6; count of bases not matched to a gene: 10. Germline V lookup: CDR1 LGHDT, CDR2 YNNKEL (reference sequence).

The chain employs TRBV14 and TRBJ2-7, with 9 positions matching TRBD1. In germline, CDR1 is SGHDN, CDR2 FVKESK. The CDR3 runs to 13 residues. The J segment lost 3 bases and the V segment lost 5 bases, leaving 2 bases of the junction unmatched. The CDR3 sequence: CASSGTGFYEQYF. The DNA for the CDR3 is TGTGCCAGCAGCGGGACAGGGTTCTACGAGCAGTACTTC. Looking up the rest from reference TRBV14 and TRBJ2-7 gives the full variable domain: EAGVTQFPSHSVIEKGQTVTLRCDPISGHDNLYWYRRVMGKEIKFLLHFVKESKQDESGMPNNRFLAERTGGTYSTLKVQPAELEDSGVYFCASSGTGFYEQYFGPGTRLTVT.